This is a list of T cell receptor beta chains from one sample in a study of blood T cell repertoires in COVID-19. Profiling relied on immunoSEQ multiplex PCR, and the TCRdb table lists in-frame clones only, not all of them. The repertoire includes 200,000 to 300,000 clones, about 87% of them detected once, and approximately 0.9% sits in the top ten. Material: PBMCs or T cells enriched from blood (not recorded which). The receptor source for this set is a man aged 45 to 65 who had been exposed to COVID-19. Both conserved end residues are part of each CDR3. Each record gives: J gene, V gene, CDR3 protein.

j_call: TRBJ1-1; v_call: TRBV7-9; cdr3_aa: CASNRQGGNTEAFF
j_call: TRBJ1-4; v_call: TRBV5-4; cdr3_aa: CASSLDRAEKLFF
j_call: TRBJ1-6; v_call: TRBV18; cdr3_aa: CASSPSDRFGSPLHF
j_call: TRBJ1-5; v_call: TRBV30; cdr3_aa: CAWSVDTNQPQHF
j_call: TRBJ2-1; v_call: TRBV28; cdr3_aa: CASATSGRYNEQFF
j_call: TRBJ2-1; v_call: TRBV28; cdr3_aa: CASSETGGYYNEQFF
j_call: TRBJ2-7; v_call: TRBV6-2/TRBV6-3; cdr3_aa: CASSYSGVAYEQYF
j_call: TRBJ1-6; v_call: TRBV25-1; cdr3_aa: CASSRVLYNSPLHF
j_call: TRBJ1-1; v_call: TRBV12-3/TRBV12-4; cdr3_aa: CASTLAGSWAFF
j_call: TRBJ1-2; v_call: TRBV28; cdr3_aa: CASSGDTASNYGYTF
j_call: TRBJ1-3; v_call: TRBV7-3; cdr3_aa: CASSSGQSGNTIYF
j_call: TRBJ1-2; v_call: TRBV19; cdr3_aa: CASSDTGQGVVYGYTF
j_call: TRBJ2-2; v_call: TRBV13; cdr3_aa: CASSSQMGRDYTGELFF
j_call: TRBJ1-2; v_call: TRBV7-8; cdr3_aa: CASSLAADYGYTF
j_call: TRBJ1-5; v_call: TRBV6-6; cdr3_aa: CASSYQGFEPQHF
j_call: TRBJ1-5; v_call: TRBV7-9; cdr3_aa: CASSRDRVNQPQHF
j_call: TRBJ1-1; v_call: TRBV2; cdr3_aa: CASSYDIDEAFF
j_call: TRBJ2-2; v_call: TRBV7-2; cdr3_aa: CASSPGPRANTGELFF
j_call: TRBJ1-2; v_call: TRBV7-2; cdr3_aa: CASRFDRGEVYGYTF
j_call: TRBJ1-1; v_call: TRBV28; cdr3_aa: CASSLPPLQGAGNTEAFF
j_call: TRBJ1-3; v_call: TRBV6-5; cdr3_aa: CASRRGTDSGNTIYF
j_call: TRBJ2-7; v_call: TRBV28; cdr3_aa: CASITGTGFYEQYF
j_call: TRBJ2-1; v_call: TRBV18; cdr3_aa: CASSIGLAGNNEQFF
j_call: TRBJ1-2; v_call: TRBV9; cdr3_aa: CASSVGGAGTNYGYTF
j_call: TRBJ1-1; v_call: TRBV28; cdr3_aa: CASSLWYKNTEAFF
j_call: TRBJ1-5; v_call: TRBV27; cdr3_aa: CASSSGHSVSNQPQHF
j_call: TRBJ1-1; v_call: TRBV12-3/TRBV12-4; cdr3_aa: CASSLNSNTEAFF
j_call: TRBJ1-2; v_call: TRBV29-1; cdr3_aa: CSVVHRENYGYTF
j_call: TRBJ1-5; v_call: TRBV28; cdr3_aa: CASSLDRYYQPQHF
j_call: TRBJ2-3; v_call: TRBV19; cdr3_aa: CASSTSGGLDTQYF
j_call: TRBJ1-1; v_call: TRBV6-6; cdr3_aa: CASSSGQGWAFF
j_call: TRBJ2-7; v_call: TRBV14; cdr3_aa: CASSPGQLYSYEQYF
j_call: TRBJ1-1; v_call: TRBV7-2; cdr3_aa: CASSPRQGAPTEAFF
j_call: TRBJ1-2; v_call: TRBV12-5; cdr3_aa: CASGPRHLYGYTF
j_call: TRBJ1-4; v_call: TRBV5-1; cdr3_aa: CASSGNRGAEKLFF
j_call: TRBJ2-7; v_call: TRBV7-8; cdr3_aa: CASSWGTGISSYEQYF
j_call: TRBJ1-4; v_call: TRBV15; cdr3_aa: CATSFYTPGFEKLFF
j_call: TRBJ2-2; v_call: TRBV4-2; cdr3_aa: CASSRDPAGPQAVYTGELFF
j_call: TRBJ1-6; v_call: TRBV18; cdr3_aa: CASSPMTGNSPLHF
j_call: TRBJ1-1; v_call: TRBV15; cdr3_aa: CATSRAGQIMNTEAFF
j_call: TRBJ2-3; v_call: TRBV15; cdr3_aa: CATARLDYGTDTQYF
j_call: TRBJ2-5; v_call: TRBV9; cdr3_aa: CASSQREGGKTQYF
j_call: TRBJ2-7; v_call: TRBV5-1; cdr3_aa: CASSLPTSGSSYEQYF
j_call: TRBJ1-1; v_call: TRBV10-2; cdr3_aa: CASRKGQASVLEAFF
j_call: TRBJ2-1; v_call: TRBV7-9; cdr3_aa: CASSFLAGVYNEQFF
j_call: TRBJ1-1; v_call: TRBV5-1; cdr3_aa: CASSSGQPNGNTEAFF
j_call: TRBJ2-2; v_call: TRBV2; cdr3_aa: CASNWGSGGPNTGELFF
j_call: TRBJ2-5; v_call: TRBV12-5; cdr3_aa: CASGLGSGGGETQYF
j_call: TRBJ1-1; v_call: TRBV29-1; cdr3_aa: CSVVMQVNTEAFF
j_call: TRBJ1-1; v_call: TRBV19; cdr3_aa: CASDRGQLNTEAFF
j_call: TRBJ2-1; v_call: TRBV18; cdr3_aa: CASSPWDRGNNEQFF
j_call: TRBJ2-5; v_call: TRBV6-1; cdr3_aa: CASSERAGVLSSSQETQYF
j_call: TRBJ1-2; v_call: TRBV15; cdr3_aa: CATSRGTGEIRGYTF
j_call: TRBJ2-4; v_call: TRBV12-3/TRBV12-4; cdr3_aa: CASTVTGKNIQYF
j_call: TRBJ1-2; v_call: TRBV7-2; cdr3_aa: CASSYGPTDGYTF
j_call: TRBJ2-4; v_call: TRBV12-5; cdr3_aa: CASGLVLGLAKNIQYF
j_call: TRBJ1-5; v_call: TRBV9; cdr3_aa: CASSVGRTGQTGNQPQHF
j_call: TRBJ2-1; v_call: TRBV13; cdr3_aa: CASSLVREVLMNEQFF